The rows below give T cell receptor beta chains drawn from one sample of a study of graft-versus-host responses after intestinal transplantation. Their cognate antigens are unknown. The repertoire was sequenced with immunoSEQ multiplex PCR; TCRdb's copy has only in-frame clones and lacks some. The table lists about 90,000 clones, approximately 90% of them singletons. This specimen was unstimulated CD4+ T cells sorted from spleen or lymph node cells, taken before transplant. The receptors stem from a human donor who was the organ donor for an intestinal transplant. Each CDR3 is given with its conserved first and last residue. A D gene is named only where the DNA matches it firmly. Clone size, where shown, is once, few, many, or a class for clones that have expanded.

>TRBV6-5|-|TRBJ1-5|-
TGTGCCAGCCGTGGTCAGATCAATCAGCCCCAGCATTTT
CASRGQINQPQHF
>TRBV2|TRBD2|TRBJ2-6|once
TGTGCCGGGAAAAAAAGACTAGCGGGAGGCTCTGGGGCCAACGTCCTGACTTTC
CAGKKRLAGGSGANVLTF
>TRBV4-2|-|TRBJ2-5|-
TGTGCCAGCAGCCATTCTAGCCCGCGAGAGACCCAGTACTTC
CASSHSSPRETQYF
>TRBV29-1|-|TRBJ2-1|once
TGCAGCGTAGGCAAACAGGGTTACAATGAGCAGTTCTTC
CSVGKQGYNEQFF
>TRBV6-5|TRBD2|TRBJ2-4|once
TGTGCCAGCAAGAGACTAGCGGGGGGGCCCTCCATTCAGTACTTC
CASKRLAGGPSIQYF
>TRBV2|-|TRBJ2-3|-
TGTGCCAGCAGTCAATTAGCGTCCGGCACAGATACGCAGTATTTT
CASSQLASGTDTQYF
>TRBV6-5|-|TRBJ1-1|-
TGTGCCAGCAGTTACGGCGTTACACGGGGCACTGAAGCTTTCTTT
CASSYGVTRGTEAFF
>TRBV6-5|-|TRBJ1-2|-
TGTGCCAGCAGGTCGACAGTGGACTATGGCTACACCTTC
CASRSTVDYGYTF
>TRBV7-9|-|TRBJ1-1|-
TGTGCCAGCAGCCTAGCCACAGGAAGGGGCACTGAAGCTTTCTTT
CASSLATGRGTEAFF
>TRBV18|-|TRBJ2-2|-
TGTGCCAGCTCACCATTGGCGGGAAACCCTTACACCGGGGAGCTGTTTTTT
CASSPLAGNPYTGELFF
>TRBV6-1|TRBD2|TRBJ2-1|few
TGTGCCAGCAGTGTACAGACTAGCCCCCTCTACAATGAGCAGTTCTTC
CASSVQTSPLYNEQFF
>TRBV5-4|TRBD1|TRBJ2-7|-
TGTGCCAGCAGCAAACTAGCCGGACAGGGTGGCTCCTACGAGCAGTACTTC
CASSKLAGQGGSYEQYF
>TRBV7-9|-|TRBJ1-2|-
TGTGCCAGCAGCTTGACAGCTAACTATGGCTACACCTTC
CASSLTANYGYTF
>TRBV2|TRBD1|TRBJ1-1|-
TGTGCCAGCAGGGGACAGGGCGGTAACACTGAAGCTTTCTTT
CASRGQGGNTEAFF
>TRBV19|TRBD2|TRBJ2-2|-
TGTGCCAGTAGGGACTCTCGGACTAGCCTCCTGAACGGGGAGCTGTTTTTT
CASRDSRTSLLNGELFF
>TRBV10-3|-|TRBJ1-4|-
TGTGCCATCAGTGCCGAGGAGGTAGAGGGCTTCGATGAAAAACTGTTTTTT
CAISAEEVEGFDEKLFF
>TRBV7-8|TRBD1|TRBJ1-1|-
TGTGCCAGCAGCTTAGGACGAACAGGGGGAACTGAAGCTTTCTTT
CASSLGRTGGTEAFF
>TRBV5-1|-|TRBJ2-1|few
TGCGCCAGCAGCCCGATGGCTCACCCCAGGGACAATGAGCAGTTCTTC
CASSPMAHPRDNEQFF
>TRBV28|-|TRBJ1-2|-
TGTGCCAGCAAAAGGTTAGCAAGCCCCAATTATGGCTACACCTTC
CASKRLASPNYGYTF
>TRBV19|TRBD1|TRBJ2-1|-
TGTGCCAGTAGTATGGATCCGGGACAGGGGATTTACAATGAGCAGTTCTTC
CASSMDPGQGIYNEQFF
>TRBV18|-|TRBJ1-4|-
TGTGCCAGCTCACCGGCAGTGGGAGACCAGACAACTAATGAAAAACTGTTTTTT
CASSPAVGDQTTNEKLFF
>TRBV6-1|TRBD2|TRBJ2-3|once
TGTGCCAGTAGAGCGGGGGGTGGCACAGATACGCAGTATTTT
CASRAGGGTDTQYF
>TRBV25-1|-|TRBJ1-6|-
TGTGCCAGCAGTGAATTTCCGGGTAGGGGTTCACCCCTCCACTTT
CASSEFPGRGSPLHF
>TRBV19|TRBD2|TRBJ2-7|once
TGTGCCAGTAGTTTAGCGGGGGGGCCCTACGAGCAGTACTTC
CASSLAGGPYEQYF
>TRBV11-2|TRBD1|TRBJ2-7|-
TGTGCCAGCAGCCGTATCGGGACAGGGGACGAGCAGTACTTC
CASSRIGTGDEQYF
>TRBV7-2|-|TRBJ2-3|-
TGTGCCAGCAGCTTTTCGCGGGGACTCACAGATACGCAGTATTTT
CASSFSRGLTDTQYF
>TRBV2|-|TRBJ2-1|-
TGTGCCAGCAGTCCTTTTCATGAGCAGTTCTTC
CASSPFHEQFF
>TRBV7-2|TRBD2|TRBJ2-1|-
TGTGCCAGCAGCTATTGGGGGACTAGATATGAGCAGTTCTTC
CASSYWGTRYEQFF
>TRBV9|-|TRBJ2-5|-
TGTGCCAGCAGCCTCTCCCGGGTAGCGGTCCAAGAGACCCAGTACTTC
CASSLSRVAVQETQYF
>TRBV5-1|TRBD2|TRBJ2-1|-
TGCGCCAGCAGCTTGGCCGCTCCGGGACTAGCGGGAGGGCCCAGAACGAGCTCCTACAATGAGCAGTTCTTC
CASSLAAPGLAGGPRTSSYNEQFF
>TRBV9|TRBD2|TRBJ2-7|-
TGTGCCAGCAGCGTAGGGCGGGAGGTTCCCTACGAGCAGTACTTC
CASSVGREVPYEQYF
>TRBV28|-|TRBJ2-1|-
TGTGCCAGCAGCTCTCCTAGTTTCCGCCAGTTCTTC
CASSSPSFRQFF